This record covers a single T cell receptor (beta chain). Its specificity is not known. The source of the sample is a study of early stage breast cancer tumors. Findings of the study overall: Most shared enriched TCRB sequences were commonly generated ones.

Profiled with immunoSEQ multiplex PCR; TCRdb holds only in-frame clones, not every one. The data show more than 8,500 clones, with approximately 70% seen just once and 6.5% to 9% held by the top ten. The V end was cut by 5 bases, the J end by 3 bases, with 10 bases between. The CDR3 has 13 residues. CDR1 and CDR2 from the germline V gene are SGHRS and YFSETQ. Sequencing used breast tumor tissue. The receptor comes from a person aged 45 to 59 with breast cancer. The V and J genes are TRBV5-1 and TRBJ2-3; D is ambiguous. The CDR3, as DNA: TGCGCCAGCAGACTGATGGGAACAGATACGCAGTATTTT. Translation: CASRLMGTDTQYF.